This entry lists 27 T cell receptor beta chains sequenced from one sample in a study of T cells after yellow fever vaccination. TCRdb ran MiXCR on the 5' RACE reads and lists one entry per CDR3 protein. The sample lists about 74,000 distinct CDR3 sequences, around 6.5% seen once, with around 35% in the top ten. This sample comprised CD8+ T cells sorted from PBMCs, obtained 5 days after the first yellow fever vaccination. The receptor source for this set is a man aged 18 to 35 who received the YFV17D yellow fever vaccine.

This clonotype was counted between two and nine times. The CDR3 here is CSARDRQDVNPYEQYF. In DNA form, the CDR3 reads TGCAGTGCTAGAGATCGACAGGATGTTAACCCCTACGAGCAGTACTTC. The rearrangement uses TRBV20-1 and TRBJ2-7; D is perhaps TRBD1 (6 bases). The length of the CDR3 is 16 residues. In germline, CDR1 is DFQATT, CDR2 SNEGSKA (reference sequence). V lost 0 bases to trimming and J lost 2 bases, with 17 bases between them.

This clonotype was observed many times. This chain uses TRBV19 with TRBJ1-1; a possible D gene is TRBD1 (6 bases). Germline V gene sequence: CDR1 LNHDA, CDR2 SQIVND (reference sequence). V shed 8 bases and J shed 1 base, with 14 bases lying between them. This CDR3 has 14 amino acids. This CDR3 reads CASSPKTGNTEAFF. CDR3 in DNA: TGTGCCAGTTCCCCGAAGACAGGGAACACTGAAGCTTTCTTT.

Notes on this clonotype: The limits of the CDR3 on the DNA are not certain, so only TCRdb's listed CDR3 is given. V usage is TRBV7-2 and J usage is TRBJ2-1; the table's TRBD1 call for D was not verified on the DNA. With termini counted, the CDR3 has 14 amino acids. Germline V gene data show CDR1 as SGHTA and CDR2 as FQGNSA. The CDR3: CASSFAQGAYERFF.

The chain couples TRBV7-9 to TRBJ2-5; either TRBD1 or TRBD2 may fit D (5 bases each). Trimming stripped 5 bases from V and 2 bases from J, with 9 bases between. The CDR3 has 13 amino acids. Germline V gives CDR1 SEHNR, CDR2 FQNEAQ (reference sequence). The CDR3 sequence is CASSLGEQETQYF. CDR3 nucleotides: TGTGCCAGCAGCCTGGGGGAGCAAGAGACCCAGTACTTC.

V and J are TRBV4-1 and TRBJ2-7, with D unresolved. Germline-derived CDR1 and CDR2 are MGHRA and YSYEKL. The V end was cut by 1 base, the J end by 6 bases, with 16 bases between. This CDR3 is built from 15 residues. CDR3 amino acids: CASSQVGSGSGEQYF. For the CDR3, the DNA is TGCGCCAGCAGCCAAGTCGGGTCCGGGTCCGGCGAGCAGTACTTC.

This clonotype was observed a handful of times. The rearrangement joins TRBV4-1 to TRBJ1-3; maybe TRBD1 (5 bases). The V end was cut by 1 base, the J end by 0 bases, with 7 bases between. This CDR3 region has 15 residues. Germline loops: CDR1 MGHRA, CDR2 YSYEKL. In nucleotides, the CDR3 is TGCGCCAGCAGCCAAGGACAGCTCTCTGGAAACACCATATATTTT. Amino acid sequence: CASSQGQLSGNTIYF.

V and J are TRBV4-3 and TRBJ2-1; D remains unclear. The CDR3 spans 12 residues. Trimming removed 0 bases at V and 7 bases at J, with 4 bases between. Looked up from germline, CDR1 is LGHNA and CDR2 is YSLEER. The CDR3: CASSQEQNEQFF. The CDR3 region has the DNA TGCGCCAGCAGCCAAGAACAGAATGAGCAGTTCTTC.

CDR3 amino acids: CASSQGRGDCSNQPQHF. Here the CDR3 DNA reads TGTGCCAGCAGCCAAGGCAGGGGAGATTGTAGCAATCAGCCCCAGCATTTT. V is TRBV4-2 and J is TRBJ1-5; possible D gene TRBD1, 6 bases. The V gene lost 1 base and the J gene lost 0 bases, with 13 bases spanning the gap. The CDR3 extends over 17 amino acids. Germline-derived CDR1 and CDR2 are LGHNA and YNFKEQ.

The V gene is TRBV6-1, the J gene TRBJ1-5; maybe TRBD1 (5 bases). Germline CDR1 reads MNHNS; CDR2 reads SASEGT. The CDR3 is 15 residues long. With 3 bases removed from V and 8 bases from J, the gap between germline ends came to 17 bases. CDR3 in DNA: TGTGCCAGCAGTGAGAGGACACTCGGATGTGAGCCCCAGCATTTT. This sequence encodes CASSERTLGCEPQHF.

This clonotype was found many times. In DNA, the CDR3 is TGCAGTGCTAGAGATCAGCGGGGGGCATACAATGAGCAGTTCTTC. Its translation: CSARDQRGAYNEQFF. The chain links TRBV20-1 to TRBJ2-1; TRBD2 aligns across 9 bases. Losses at the gene ends were 0 bases for V and 4 bases for J; bases not matched to a gene: 4. The CDR3 totals 15 residues. Germline V gene data show CDR1 as DFQATT and CDR2 as SNEGSKA (reference sequence).

This clonotype was picked up a small number of times. The V and J genes are TRBV10-3 and TRBJ2-7, with 9 bases fitting TRBD1. Looked up from germline, CDR1 is ENHRY and CDR2 is SYGVKD. This CDR3 is built from 16 residues. J was trimmed by 6 bases and V by 6 bases; bases with no gene match: 15. The CDR3 sequence is CAIREGTGFNFPEQYV. CDR3 in DNA: TGTGCCATCAGAGAAGGGACAGGGTTTAACTTCCCCGAGCAGTACGTC.

This clonotype has only a few counts. The chain uses TRBV24-1 and TRBJ2-3; the D gene is possibly TRBD1 (7 bases). V lost 7 bases and J lost 10, with 20 bases in between. Germline values: CDR1 KGHDR, CDR2 SFDVKD. The CDR3 is made up of 14 amino acids. In nucleotides, the CDR3 is TGTGCCACCAGAGGGGGCCCAATGACGGGAGCGCAGTATTTT. Protein sequence: CATRGGPMTGAQYF.

This clonotype was detected a few times. This chain's CDR3 is CASSSWTSGADTQYF. The DNA for the CDR3 is TGTGCCAGCAGCTCCTGGACCTCGGGCGCAGATACGCAGTATTTT. This chain connects TRBV7-2 to TRBJ2-3; D unclear. Between the trimmed V and J ends, which lost 4 bases and 4 bases, there was a span of 15 bases. CDR3 length: 15 amino acids. Germline values: CDR1 SGHTA, CDR2 FQGNSA.

CDR3 DNA: TGTGCCAGCAGCTTTGGGACAGGGATCTACAATGAGCAGTTCTTC. Translation gives CASSFGTGIYNEQFF. The rearrangement joins TRBV5-6 to TRBJ2-1, with 9 bases that match TRBD1. V was clipped by 2 bases and J by 3 bases; unmatched bases: 3. Germline lookup yields CDR1 SGHDT and CDR2 YYEEEE. This CDR3 spans 15 amino acids.

The V gene is TRBV5-8, the J gene TRBJ2-7, with 7 bases fitting TRBD2. V gave up 5 bases and J gave up 1 base; unmatched junction bases: 12. Per the germline V gene, CDR1 is SGHTS and CDR2 is YDEGEE. This CDR3 has 16 amino acids. The CDR3 here is CASSIREGLGSYEQYV. In DNA, the CDR3 is TGTGCCAGCAGTATTAGGGAGGGGCTAGGATCCTACGAGCAGTACGTC.

There are many counts of this clonotype. This chain uses TRBV5-1 with TRBJ2-2; D is perhaps TRBD1 (6 bases). Trimming stripped 1 base from V and 2 bases from J, with 9 bases between. CDR3 length equals 15 residues. Germline V gene lookup returns CDR1 SGHRS and CDR2 YFSETQ. The CDR3 is CASSLNRVNTGELFF. CDR3 nucleotides: TGCGCCAGCAGCTTGAACAGGGTCAACACCGGGGAGCTGTTTTTT.

The CDR3 DNA reads as TGCGCCAGCAGCCTGAGTTGGGGCAGGGGAAACATTCAGTACTTC. This encodes CASSLSWGRGNIQYF. The rearrangement links TRBV4-3 to TRBJ2-4, with D maybe TRBD1 (6 bases). Trimming removed 4 bases at V and 6 bases at J, with 16 bases between. In germline, CDR1 is LGHNA, CDR2 YSLEER. The CDR3 length is 15 residues.

This clonotype has a handful of counts. V is TRBV6-5 and J is TRBJ2-7, with a possible D match to TRBD1 (5 bases). Trimming shortened V by 8 bases and J by 4 bases, and 12 bases separated the two germline ends. The germline V gene has CDR1 MNHEY and CDR2 SVGAGI. The CDR3 consists of 12 residues. The CDR3 reads CASGERQYEQYF. Here the CDR3 DNA reads TGTGCCAGCGGTGAGCGACAGTACGAGCAGTACTTC.

Many counts were recorded for this clonotype. This chain uses TRBV7-9 with TRBJ2-3; either TRBD1 or TRBD2 may fit D (5 bases each). The CDR3 extends over 16 amino acids. Trimming shortened V by 5 bases and J by 3 bases, and 18 bases separated the two germline ends. Germline assignment: CDR1 SEHNR and CDR2 FQNEAQ (reference sequence). CDR3 nucleotide sequence: TGTGCCAGCAGCCGGACTGCAGGGCGGAGAACAGATACGCAGTATTTT. Translating gives CASSRTAGRRTDTQYF.

The chain is built from TRBV5-5 and TRBJ1-1; TRBD1 is a possible D gene (6 bases). This CDR3 has 14 amino acids. Per germline, CDR1 SGHKS and CDR2 YYEKEE (reference sequence). V was clipped by 0 bases and J by 1 base, with 7 bases between them. CDR3 in amino acids: CASSLDRANTEAFF. In DNA, the CDR3 is TGTGCCAGCAGCTTGGACAGGGCGAACACTGAAGCTTTCTTT.

This clonotype was counted at least ten times. This chain joins TRBV3-1 and TRBJ2-5; D assignment may be TRBD1 or TRBD2 (5 bases each). The CDR3 covers 14 residues. Per germline, CDR1 LGHDT and CDR2 YNNKEL (reference sequence). V gave up 6 bases and J gave up 4 bases, with 15 bases separating them. CDR3 loop: CASRSGDRGETQYF. The CDR3, as DNA: TGTGCCAGCAGGTCCGGGGATAGGGGAGAGACCCAGTACTTC.

This clonotype was seen ten or more times. The J gene is TRBJ1-5, the V gene TRBV27; D call uncertain. Germline CDR1 MNHEY, CDR2 SMNVEV (reference sequence). The V end was cut by 5 bases, the J end by 0 bases, with 5 bases between. The CDR3 spans 13 residues. CDR3 nucleotide sequence: TGTGCCAGCAGTGTACATAGCAATCAGCCCCAGCATTTT. Its translation: CASSVHSNQPQHF.

The V call is TRBV29-1, the J call TRBJ2-3; D is ambiguous. V lost 5 bases, J lost 2 bases, and 20 bases lay in between. Per germline, CDR1 SQVTM and CDR2 ANQGSEA. The CDR3 loop spans 16 amino acids. The CDR3 is CSVCPTSEVLTDTQYF. CDR3 nucleotide sequence: TGCAGCGTTTGCCCCACCAGCGAGGTACTCACAGATACGCAGTATTTT.

This clonotype was recorded at least ten times. V gene TRBV4-2 combines with J gene TRBJ2-7; the D gene could be TRBD1 or TRBD2 (5 bases each). V lost 4 bases, J lost 2 bases, and 12 bases lay in between. The germline V gene has CDR1 LGHNA and CDR2 YNFKEQ. CDR3 length: 14 residues. DNA of the CDR3: TGTGCCAGCAGCCCGACTATGACAGCCTACGAGCAGTACTTC. Amino acids: CASSPTMTAYEQYF.

This clonotype has just a few counts. The J gene is TRBJ1-2, the V gene TRBV20-1; TRBD1 agrees at 7 bases. The germline V gene encodes CDR1 DFQATT and CDR2 SNEGSKA (reference sequence). Trimming took 2 bases from V and 8 from J; bases not matched to a gene: 17. The CDR3 consists of 16 residues. CDR3 nucleotides: TGCAGTGCTAGACGCATCGACACAGGGGTTGGAAAGGGCTACACCTTC. Residues: CSARRIDTGVGKGYTF.

V is TRBV12-3 or TRBV12-4 and J is TRBJ2-1, with D maybe TRBD2 (5 bases). The CDR3 is 12 residues long. V was shortened by 3 bases and J by 9 bases, with 9 bases between the two germline ends. CDR3 protein: CASSLNSVEQFF. CDR3 DNA: TGTGCCAGCAGTTTGAATAGCGTTGAGCAGTTCTTC.

This clonotype was found many times. V usage is TRBV27 and J usage is TRBJ2-7, with 9 bases fitting TRBD2. Germline V gene data show CDR1 as MNHEY and CDR2 as SMNVEV (reference sequence). After removal of 6 bases from V and 7 bases from J, the junction contained 7 bases not matched to a gene. This CDR3 region has 13 residues. In DNA, the CDR3 is TGTGCCAGCAGCTCGCGGGGGGGGTGGGAGCAGTACGTC. Protein sequence: CASSSRGGWEQYV.